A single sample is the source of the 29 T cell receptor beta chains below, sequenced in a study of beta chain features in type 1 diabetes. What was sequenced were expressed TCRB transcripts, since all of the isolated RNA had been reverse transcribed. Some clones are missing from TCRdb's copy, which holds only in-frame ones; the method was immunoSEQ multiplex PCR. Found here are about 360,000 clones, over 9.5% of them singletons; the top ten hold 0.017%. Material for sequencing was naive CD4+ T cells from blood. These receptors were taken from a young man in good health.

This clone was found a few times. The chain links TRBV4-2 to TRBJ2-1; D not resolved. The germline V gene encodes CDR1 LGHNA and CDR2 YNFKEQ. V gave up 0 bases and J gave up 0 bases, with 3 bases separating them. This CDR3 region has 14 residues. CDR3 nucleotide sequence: TGTGCCAGCAGCCAAGACCTCTCCTACAATGAGCAGTTCTTC. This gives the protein CASSQDLSYNEQFF.

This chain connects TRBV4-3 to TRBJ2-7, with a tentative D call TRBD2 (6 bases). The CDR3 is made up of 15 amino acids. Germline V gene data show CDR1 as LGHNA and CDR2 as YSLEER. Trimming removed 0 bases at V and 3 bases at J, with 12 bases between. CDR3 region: CASSQDLGTGYEQYF. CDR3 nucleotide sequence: TGCGCCAGCAGCCAAGATCTCGGGACTGGCTACGAGCAGTACTTC.

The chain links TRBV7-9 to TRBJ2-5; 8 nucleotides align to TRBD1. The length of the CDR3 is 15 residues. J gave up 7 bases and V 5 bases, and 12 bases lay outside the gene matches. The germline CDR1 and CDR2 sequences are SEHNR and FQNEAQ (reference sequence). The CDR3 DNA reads TGTGCCAGCAGCCTAGGACAGGGTGGGATGGGGACCCAGTACTTC. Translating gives CASSLGQGGMGTQYF.

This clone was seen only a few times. CDR3 protein: CARGQGLSFEQFF. The CDR3 bases are TGTGCCAGAGGACAGGGTCTGTCGTTCGAGCAGTTCTTC. This chain connects TRBV5-8 to TRBJ2-1, with 8 nucleotides matching TRBD1. The CDR3 consists of 13 residues. CDR1 and CDR2 (germline): SGHTS, YDEGEE. After removal of 8 bases from V and 10 bases from J, the junction contained 11 bases not matched to a gene. Complete variable domain (other parts from reference TRBV5-8 and TRBJ2-1): EAGVTQSPTHLIKTRGQQATLRCSPISGHTSVYWYQQALGLGLQFLLWYDEGEERNRGNFPPRFSGRQFPNYSSELNVNALELEDSALYLCARGQGLSFEQFFGPGTRLTVL.

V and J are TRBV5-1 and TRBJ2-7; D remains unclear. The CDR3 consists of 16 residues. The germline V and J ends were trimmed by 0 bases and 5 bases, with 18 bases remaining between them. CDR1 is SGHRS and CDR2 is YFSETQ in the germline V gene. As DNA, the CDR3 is TGCGCCAGCAGCTTGGAACCTAGTAGAGCTGTCCACGAGCAGTACTTC. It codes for CASSLEPSRAVHEQYF.

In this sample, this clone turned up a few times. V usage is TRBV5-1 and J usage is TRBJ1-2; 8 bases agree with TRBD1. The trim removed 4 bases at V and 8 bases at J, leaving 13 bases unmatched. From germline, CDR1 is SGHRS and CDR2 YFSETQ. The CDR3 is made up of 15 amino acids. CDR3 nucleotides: TGCGCCAGCAGCCCGGCGACCGACAGGGGTGGGGGCTACACCTTC. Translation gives CASSPATDRGGGYTF.

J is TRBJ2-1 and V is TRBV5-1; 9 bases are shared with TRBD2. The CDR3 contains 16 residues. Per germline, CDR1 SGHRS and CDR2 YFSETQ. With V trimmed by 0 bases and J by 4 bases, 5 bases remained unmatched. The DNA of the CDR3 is TGCGCCAGCAGCTTGGCCGCCAGCGGGGGGTACAATGAGCAGTTCTTC. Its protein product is CASSLAASGGYNEQFF.

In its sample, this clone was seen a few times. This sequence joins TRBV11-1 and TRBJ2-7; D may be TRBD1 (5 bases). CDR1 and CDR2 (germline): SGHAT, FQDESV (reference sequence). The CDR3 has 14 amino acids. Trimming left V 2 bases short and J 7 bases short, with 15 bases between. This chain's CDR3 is CASSLLQGNREQYF. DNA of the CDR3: TGTGCCAGCAGCTTACTCCAGGGAAACCGGGAGCAGTACTTC.

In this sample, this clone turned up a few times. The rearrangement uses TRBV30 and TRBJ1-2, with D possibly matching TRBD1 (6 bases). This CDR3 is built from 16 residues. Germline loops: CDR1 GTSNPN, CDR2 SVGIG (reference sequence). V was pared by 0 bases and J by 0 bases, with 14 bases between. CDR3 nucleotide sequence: TGTGCCTGGAGTGTACTCCGGACAGCTTCTAACTATGGCTACACCTTC. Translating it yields CAWSVLRTASNYGYTF.

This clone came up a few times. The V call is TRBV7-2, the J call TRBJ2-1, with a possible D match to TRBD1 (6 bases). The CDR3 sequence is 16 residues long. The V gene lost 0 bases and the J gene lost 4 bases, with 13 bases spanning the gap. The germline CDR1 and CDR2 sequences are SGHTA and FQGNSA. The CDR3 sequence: CASSLANRVRYNEQFF. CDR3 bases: TGTGCCAGCAGCTTAGCGAACAGGGTTCGGTACAATGAGCAGTTCTTC.

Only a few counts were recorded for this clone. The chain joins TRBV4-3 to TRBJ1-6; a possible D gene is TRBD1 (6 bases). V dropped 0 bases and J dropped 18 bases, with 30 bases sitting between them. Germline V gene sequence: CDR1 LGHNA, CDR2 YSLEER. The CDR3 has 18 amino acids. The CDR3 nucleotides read TGCGCCAGCAGCCAAGATCTAATTACCGGTTACAGGCAAGGGGGGGCCCACTTT. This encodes CASSQDLITGYRQGGAHF.

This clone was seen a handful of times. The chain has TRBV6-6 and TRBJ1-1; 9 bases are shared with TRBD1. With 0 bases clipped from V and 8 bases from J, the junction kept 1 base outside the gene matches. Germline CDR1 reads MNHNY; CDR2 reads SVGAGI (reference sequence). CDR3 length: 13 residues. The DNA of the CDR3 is TGTGCCAGCAGTTACTCCGGGACAGGGGAAGCTTTCTTT. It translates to CASSYSGTGEAFF.

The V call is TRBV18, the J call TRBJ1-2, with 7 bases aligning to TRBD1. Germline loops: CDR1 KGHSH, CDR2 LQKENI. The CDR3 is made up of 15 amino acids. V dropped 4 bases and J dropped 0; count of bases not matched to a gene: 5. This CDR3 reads CASSLQGGSNYGYTF. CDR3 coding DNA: TGTGCCAGCTCACTTCAGGGGGGATCTAACTATGGCTACACCTTC.

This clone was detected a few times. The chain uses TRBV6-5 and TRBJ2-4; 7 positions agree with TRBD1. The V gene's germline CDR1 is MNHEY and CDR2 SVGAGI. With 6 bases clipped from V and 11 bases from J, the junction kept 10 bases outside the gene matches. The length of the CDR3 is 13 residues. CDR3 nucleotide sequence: TGTGCCAGCAGCTTCGTCGCCGGGACAGTTCAGTACTTC. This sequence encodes CASSFVAGTVQYF.

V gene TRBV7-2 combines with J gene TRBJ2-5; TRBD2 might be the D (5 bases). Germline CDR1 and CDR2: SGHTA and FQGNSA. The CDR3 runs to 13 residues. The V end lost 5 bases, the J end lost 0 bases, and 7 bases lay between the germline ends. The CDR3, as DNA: TGTGCCAGCAGCGCGGGCAACCAAGAGACCCAGTACTTC. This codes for CASSAGNQETQYF.

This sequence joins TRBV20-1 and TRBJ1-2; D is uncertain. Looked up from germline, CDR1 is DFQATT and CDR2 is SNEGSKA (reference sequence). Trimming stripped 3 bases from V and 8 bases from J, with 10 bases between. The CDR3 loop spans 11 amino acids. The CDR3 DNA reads TGCAGTGCTAGCAACCCGAGGGGCTACACCTTC. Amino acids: CSASNPRGYTF.

In DNA, the CDR3 is TGTGCCAGCAGTCGCAGGGGGACAGGGAGTGAAAAACTGTTTTTT. As protein: CASSRRGTGSEKLFF. The chain is built from TRBV7-8 and TRBJ1-4; 9 nucleotides agree with TRBD1. Losses at the gene ends were 6 bases for V and 7 bases for J; bases not matched to a gene: 9. Germline CDR1 reads SGHVS; CDR2 reads FQNEAQ. This CDR3 contains 15 residues.

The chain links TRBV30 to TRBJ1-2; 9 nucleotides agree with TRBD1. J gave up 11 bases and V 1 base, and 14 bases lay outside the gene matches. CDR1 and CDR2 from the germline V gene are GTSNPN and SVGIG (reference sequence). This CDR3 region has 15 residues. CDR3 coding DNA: TGTGCCTGGAGTGGAGCCGAACAGGGGGCGATGGGTTACACCTTC. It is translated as CAWSGAEQGAMGYTF.

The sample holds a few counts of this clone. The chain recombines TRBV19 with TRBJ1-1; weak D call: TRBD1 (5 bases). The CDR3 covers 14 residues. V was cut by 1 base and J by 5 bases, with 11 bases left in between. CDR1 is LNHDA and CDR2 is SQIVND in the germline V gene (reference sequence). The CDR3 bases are TGTGCCAGTAGTATAGGCGGGGGATGGACTGAAGCTTTCTTT. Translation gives CASSIGGGWTEAFF.

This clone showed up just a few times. The CDR3 spells CASSRGVADTQYF. Here the CDR3 DNA reads TGTGCCAGCAGCCGCGGGGTGGCAGATACGCAGTATTTT. This chain links TRBV9 with TRBJ2-3, with D maybe TRBD2 (6 bases). Germline lookup yields CDR1 SGDLS and CDR2 YYNGEE. This CDR3 has 13 residues. Trimming pared 4 bases from V and 4 bases from J, leaving 10 bases between.

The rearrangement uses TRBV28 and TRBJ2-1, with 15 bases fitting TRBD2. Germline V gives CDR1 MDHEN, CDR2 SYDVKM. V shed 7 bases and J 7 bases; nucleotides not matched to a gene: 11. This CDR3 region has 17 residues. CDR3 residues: CASKGSGLAGGRNEQFF. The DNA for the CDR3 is TGTGCCAGCAAGGGTAGCGGACTAGCGGGGGGGCGAAATGAGCAGTTCTTC.

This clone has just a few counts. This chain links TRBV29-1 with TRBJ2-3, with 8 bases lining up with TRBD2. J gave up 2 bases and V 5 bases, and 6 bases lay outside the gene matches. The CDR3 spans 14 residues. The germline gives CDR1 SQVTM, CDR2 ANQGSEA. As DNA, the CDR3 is TGCAGCGTTCGGGTCGGGGGGGCCACAGATACGCAGTATTTT. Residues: CSVRVGGATDTQYF.

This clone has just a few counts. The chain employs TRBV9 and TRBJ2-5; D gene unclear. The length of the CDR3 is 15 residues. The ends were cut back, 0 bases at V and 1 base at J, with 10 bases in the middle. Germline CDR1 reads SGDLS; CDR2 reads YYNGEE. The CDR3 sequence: CASSVGMRFQETQYF. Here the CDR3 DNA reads TGTGCCAGCAGCGTAGGAATGCGATTCCAAGAGACCCAGTACTTC.

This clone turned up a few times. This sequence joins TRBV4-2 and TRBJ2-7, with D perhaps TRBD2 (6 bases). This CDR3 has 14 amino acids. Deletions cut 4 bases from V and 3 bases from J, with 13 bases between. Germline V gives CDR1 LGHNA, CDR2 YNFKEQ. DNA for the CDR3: TGTGCCAGCAGCCCCGGGGGAGCGGGCTACGAGCAGTACTTC. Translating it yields CASSPGGAGYEQYF.

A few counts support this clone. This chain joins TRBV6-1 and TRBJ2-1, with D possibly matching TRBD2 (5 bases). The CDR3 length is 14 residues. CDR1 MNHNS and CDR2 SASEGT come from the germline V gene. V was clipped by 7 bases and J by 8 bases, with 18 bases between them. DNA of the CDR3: TGTGCCAGCATACGACTGGGAGTAGCGTATGAGCAGTTCTTC. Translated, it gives CASIRLGVAYEQFF.

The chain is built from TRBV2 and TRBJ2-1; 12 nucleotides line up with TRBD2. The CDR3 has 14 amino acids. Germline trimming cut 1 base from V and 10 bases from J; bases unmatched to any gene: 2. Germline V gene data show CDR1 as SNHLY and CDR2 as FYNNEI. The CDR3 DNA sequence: TGTGCCAGCAGTGAAGTGACTAGCGGGGGAGAGCAGTTCTTC. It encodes CASSEVTSGGEQFF. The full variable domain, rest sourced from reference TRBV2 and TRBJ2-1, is EPEVTQTPSHQVTQMGQEVILRCVPISNHLYFYWYRQILGQKVEFLVSFYNNEISEKSEIFDDQFSVERPDGSNFTLKIRSTKLEDSAMYFCASSEVTSGGEQFFGPGTRLTVL.

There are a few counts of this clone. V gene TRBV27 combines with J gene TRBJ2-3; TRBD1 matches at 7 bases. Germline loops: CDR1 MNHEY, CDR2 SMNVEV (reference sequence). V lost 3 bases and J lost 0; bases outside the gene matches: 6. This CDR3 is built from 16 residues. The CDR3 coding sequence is TGTGCCAGCAGTTTCAAGGGGGCGGCTAGCACAGATACGCAGTATTTT. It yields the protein CASSFKGAASTDTQYF.

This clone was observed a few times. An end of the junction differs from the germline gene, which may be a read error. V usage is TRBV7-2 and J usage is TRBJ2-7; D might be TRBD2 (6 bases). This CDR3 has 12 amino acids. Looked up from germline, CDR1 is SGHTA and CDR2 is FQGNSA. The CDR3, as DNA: TGTGCCAGCAGCAAGCGACTAGGGGAGCTGTACTTC. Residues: CASSKRLGELYF.

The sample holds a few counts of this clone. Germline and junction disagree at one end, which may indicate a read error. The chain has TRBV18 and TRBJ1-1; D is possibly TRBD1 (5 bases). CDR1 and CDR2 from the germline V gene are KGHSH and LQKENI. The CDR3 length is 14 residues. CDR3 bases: TGTGCCACCTCAGGACAAACAGCGAACACTGAAGCTTTCTTT. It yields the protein CATSGQTANTEAFF. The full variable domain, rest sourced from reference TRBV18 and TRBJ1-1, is NAGVMQNPRHLVRRRGQEARLRCSPMKGHSHVYWYRQLPEEGLKFMVYLQKENIIDESGMPKERFSAEFPKEGPSILRIQQVVRGDSAAYFCATSGQTANTEAFFGQGTRLTVV.